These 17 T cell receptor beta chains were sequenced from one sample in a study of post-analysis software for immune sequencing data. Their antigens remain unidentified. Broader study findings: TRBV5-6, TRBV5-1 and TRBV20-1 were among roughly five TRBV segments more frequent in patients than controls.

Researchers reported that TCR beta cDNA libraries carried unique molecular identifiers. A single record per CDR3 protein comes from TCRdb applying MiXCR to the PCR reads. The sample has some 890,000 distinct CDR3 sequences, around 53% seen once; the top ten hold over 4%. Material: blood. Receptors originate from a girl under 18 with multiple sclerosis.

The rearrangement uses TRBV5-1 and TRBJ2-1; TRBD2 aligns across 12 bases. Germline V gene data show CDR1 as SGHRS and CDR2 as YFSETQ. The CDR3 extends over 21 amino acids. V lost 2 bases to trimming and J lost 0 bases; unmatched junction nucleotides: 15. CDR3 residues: CASSFPTKTSGGLTSYNEQFF. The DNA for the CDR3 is TGCGCCAGCAGCTTTCCTACTAAGACTAGCGGGGGCCTTACCTCCTACAATGAGCAGTTCTTC.

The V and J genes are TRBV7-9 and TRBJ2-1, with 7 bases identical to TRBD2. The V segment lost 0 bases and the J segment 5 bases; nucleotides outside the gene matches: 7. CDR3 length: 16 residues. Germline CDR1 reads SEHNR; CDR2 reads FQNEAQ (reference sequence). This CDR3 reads CASSLAPGLPHNEQFF. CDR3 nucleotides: TGTGCCAGCAGCTTAGCGCCGGGACTACCGCACAATGAGCAGTTCTTC.

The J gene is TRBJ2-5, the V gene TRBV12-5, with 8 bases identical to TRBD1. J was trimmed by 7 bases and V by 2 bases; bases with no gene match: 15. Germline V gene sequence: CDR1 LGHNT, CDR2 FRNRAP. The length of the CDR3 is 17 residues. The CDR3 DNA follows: TGTGCTAGTGGTTTGTCCCCCCGGGACAGGAACAGGGGGACCCAGTACTTC. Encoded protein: CASGLSPRDRNRGTQYF.

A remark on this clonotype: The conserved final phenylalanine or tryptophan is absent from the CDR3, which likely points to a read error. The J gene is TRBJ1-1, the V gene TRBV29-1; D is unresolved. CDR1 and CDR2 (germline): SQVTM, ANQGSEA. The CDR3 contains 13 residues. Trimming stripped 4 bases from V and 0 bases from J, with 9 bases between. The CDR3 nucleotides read TGCAGCGTTGCCCCAGTTATGAACACTGAAGCTTTCGTT. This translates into CSVAPVMNTEAFV.

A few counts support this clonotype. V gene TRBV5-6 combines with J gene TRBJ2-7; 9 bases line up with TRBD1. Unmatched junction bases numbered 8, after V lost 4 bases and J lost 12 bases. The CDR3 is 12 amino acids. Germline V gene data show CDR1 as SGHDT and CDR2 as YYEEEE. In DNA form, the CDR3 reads TGTGCCAGCAGCCGCCGGGACAGGGCTATGTACTTC. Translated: CASSRRDRAMYF.

This CDR3 is CASSEGDVWRTDTQYF. The CDR3 DNA is TGTGCCAGCAGTGAGGGAGATGTTTGGCGTACAGATACGCAGTATTTT. The chain is built from TRBV12-3 or TRBV12-4 and TRBJ2-3; D possibly corresponds to TRBD2 (5 bases). V dropped 5 bases and J dropped 3 bases, with 18 bases sitting between them. The CDR3 is made up of 16 amino acids.

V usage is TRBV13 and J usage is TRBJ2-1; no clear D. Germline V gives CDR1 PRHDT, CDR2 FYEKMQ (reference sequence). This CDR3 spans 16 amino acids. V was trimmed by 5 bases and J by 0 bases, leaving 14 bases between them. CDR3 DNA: TGTGCCAGCAGCCCCCGGCTAGATAGCTCCTACAATGAGCAGTTCTTC. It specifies CASSPRLDSSYNEQFF. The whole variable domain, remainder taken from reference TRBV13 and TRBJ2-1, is AAGVIQSPRHLIKEKRETATLKCYPIPRHDTVYWYQQGPGQDPQFLISFYEKMQSDKGSIPDRFSAQQFSDYHSELNMSSLELGDSALYFCASSPRLDSSYNEQFFGPGTRLTVL.

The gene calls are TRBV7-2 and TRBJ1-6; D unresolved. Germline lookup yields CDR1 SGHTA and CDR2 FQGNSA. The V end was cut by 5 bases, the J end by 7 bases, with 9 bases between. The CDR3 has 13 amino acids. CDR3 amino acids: CASSTLLNSPLHF. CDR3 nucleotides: TGTGCCAGCAGCACCCTATTGAATTCACCCCTCCACTTT.

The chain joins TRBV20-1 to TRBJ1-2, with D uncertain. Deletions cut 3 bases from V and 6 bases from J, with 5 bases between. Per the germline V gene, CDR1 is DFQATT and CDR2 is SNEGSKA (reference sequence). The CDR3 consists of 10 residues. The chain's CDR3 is CSARPDGYTF. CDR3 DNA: TGCAGTGCTAGGCCCGATGGCTACACCTTC.

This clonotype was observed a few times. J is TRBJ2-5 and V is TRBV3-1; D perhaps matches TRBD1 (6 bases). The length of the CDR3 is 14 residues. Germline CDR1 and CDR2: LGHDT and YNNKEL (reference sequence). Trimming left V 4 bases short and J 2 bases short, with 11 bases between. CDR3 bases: TGTGCCAGCAGCCGTAGACAGGATCAAGAGACCCAGTACTTC. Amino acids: CASSRRQDQETQYF.

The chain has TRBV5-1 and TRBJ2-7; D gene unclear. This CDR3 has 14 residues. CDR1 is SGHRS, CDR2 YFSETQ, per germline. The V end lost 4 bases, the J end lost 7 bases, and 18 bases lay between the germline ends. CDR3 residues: CASSRGLGHWEQYF. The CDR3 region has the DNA TGCGCCAGCAGCCGCGGTTTGGGCCATTGGGAGCAGTACTTC. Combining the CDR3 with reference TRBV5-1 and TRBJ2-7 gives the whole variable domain KAGVTQTPRYLIKTRGQQVTLSCSPISGHRSVSWYQQTPGQGLQFLFEYFSETQRNKGNFPGRFSGRQFSNSRSEMNVSTLELGDSALYLCASSRGLGHWEQYFGPGTRLTVT.

The CDR3 region has the DNA TGCAGCGCTATAGTATCCACTGAAGCTTTCTTT. It specifies CSAIVSTEAFF. The chain combines TRBV29-1 with TRBJ1-1; D is unclear. The V end lost 7 bases, the J end lost 4 bases, and 10 bases lay between the germline ends. CDR1 and CDR2 from the germline V gene are SQVTM and ANQGSEA. The CDR3 has 11 amino acids.

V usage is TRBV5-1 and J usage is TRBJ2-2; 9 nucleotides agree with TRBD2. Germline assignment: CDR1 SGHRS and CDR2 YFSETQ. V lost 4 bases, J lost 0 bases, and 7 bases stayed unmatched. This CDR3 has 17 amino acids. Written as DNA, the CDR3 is TGCGCCAGCAGCGGCCCGGGACTAGCAGCGAACACCGGGGAGCTGTTTTTT. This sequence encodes CASSGPGLAANTGELFF.

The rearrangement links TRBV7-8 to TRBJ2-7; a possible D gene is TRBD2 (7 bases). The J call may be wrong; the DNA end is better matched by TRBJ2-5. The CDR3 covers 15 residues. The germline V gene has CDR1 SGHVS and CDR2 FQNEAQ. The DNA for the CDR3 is TGTGCCAGCAGCTTGGGGGGGGGGCACCGGGAGACCCAGTACTTC. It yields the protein CASSLGGGHRETQYF.

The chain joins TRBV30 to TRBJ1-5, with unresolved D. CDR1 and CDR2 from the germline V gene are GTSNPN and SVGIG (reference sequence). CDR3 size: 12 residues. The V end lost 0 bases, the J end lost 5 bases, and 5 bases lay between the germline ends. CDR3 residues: CAWSVLYQPQHF. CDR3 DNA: TGTGCCTGGAGTGTATTATATCAGCCCCAGCATTTT.

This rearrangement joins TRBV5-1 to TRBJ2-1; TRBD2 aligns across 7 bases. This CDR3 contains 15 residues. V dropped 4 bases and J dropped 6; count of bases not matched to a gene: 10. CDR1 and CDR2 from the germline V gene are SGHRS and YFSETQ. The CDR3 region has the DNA TGCGCCAGCAGCGTAGTGGAAGCGGGGAGCAATGAGCAGTTCTTC. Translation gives CASSVVEAGSNEQFF.

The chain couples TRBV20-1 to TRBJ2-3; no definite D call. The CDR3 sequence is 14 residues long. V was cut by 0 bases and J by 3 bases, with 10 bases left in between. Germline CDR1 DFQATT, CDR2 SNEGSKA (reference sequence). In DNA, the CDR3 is TGCAGTGCTAGAGATGGCTTGGGGACAGATACGCAGTATTTT. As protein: CSARDGLGTDTQYF.